Shown below are 22 T cell receptor beta chains from a single sample sequenced in a study of regulatory T cells in long-lasting Graves disease. Arm-PCR with iRepertoire HTBI primers amplified the CDR3 regions for these TCR beta libraries. TCRdb reprocessed the multiplex PCR reads with MiXCR, giving one entry per CDR3 protein. The table includes approximately 560,000 distinct CDR3 sequences, 15% to 20% detected once. Documented time point: newly diagnosed GD, antithyroid drugs for less than 3 months. With RNA extracted from PBMCs as input, the TCR library was made. These data also featured in a second study, about T cells in Graves' hyperthyroidism and ophthalmopathy.

The source material was peripheral blood mononuclear cells (PBMCs), sampled at new diagnosis, from a patient treated with antithyroid drugs. The receptors come from a young man with Graves disease.

V and J are TRBV16 and TRBJ1-5, with D possibly TRBD1 on 5 matching bases. V shed 2 bases and J shed 7 bases, with 9 bases lying between them. The CDR3 has 13 residues. Germline lookup yields CDR1 KGHSY and CDR2 FQNENV. CDR3 sequence (DNA): TGTGCCAGCAGCCAAAGGAGGGACCAGCCCCAGCATTTT. This codes for CASSQRRDQPQHF.

This clonotype was seen ten or more times. The chain has TRBV3-1 and TRBJ2-1, with unresolved D. CDR3 size: 16 residues. The germline V and J ends were trimmed by 4 bases and 8 bases, with 21 bases remaining between them. Germline CDR1 and CDR2: LGHDT and YNNKEL (reference sequence). The CDR3 sequence is CASSPDAGSQRDEQFF. The CDR3 nucleotides are TGTGCCAGCAGCCCCGACGCAGGATCACAAAGGGATGAGCAGTTCTTC.

This clonotype was detected only a few times. The rearrangement uses TRBV3-1 and TRBJ2-7; TRBD1 agrees at 9 bases. Germline CDR1 and CDR2: LGHDT and YNNKEL (reference sequence). The CDR3 length is 18 residues. V was clipped by 0 bases and J by 7 bases; unmatched bases: 16. This chain's CDR3 is CASSQEEDRTGVSREQYF. CDR3 nucleotides: TGTGCCAGCAGCCAAGAAGAGGATCGGACAGGGGTTTCCCGTGAGCAGTACTTC.

In this sample, this clonotype is medium-sized. The V gene is TRBV12-3 or TRBV12-4, the J gene TRBJ1-5; possible D gene TRBD1, 6 bases. Trimming took off 2 bases at V and 2 bases at J, with 13 bases between the two ends. This CDR3 contains 16 residues. The DNA of the CDR3 is TGTGCCAGCAGTTTACACAGGGAGTCGGGCAATCAGCCCCAGCATTTT. Residues: CASSLHRESGNQPQHF.

In the case of this clonotype: Since a much larger clone is just one base distant, this may be a read error. This chain links TRBV11-3 with TRBJ2-2; D remains ambiguous. Germline values: CDR1 SGHNT, CDR2 YENEEA. This CDR3 has 17 residues. V was shortened by 0 bases and J by 1 base, with 12 bases between the two germline ends. The CDR3 here is CASSLEGRVLNTGELFF. The CDR3 nucleotides read TGTGCCAGCAGCTTAGAAGGAAGGGTTCTGAACACCGGGGAGCTGTTTTTT.

This clonotype was observed at least ten times. The rearrangement uses TRBV19 and TRBJ2-7; possible D gene TRBD1, 5 bases. Germline assignment: CDR1 LNHDA and CDR2 SQIVND (reference sequence). This CDR3 is 17 amino acids long. Deletions cut 4 bases from V and 0 bases from J, with 19 bases between. The CDR3 protein is CASSRFLARTSSYEQYF. The CDR3 DNA sequence: TGTGCCAGTAGTAGGTTCCTCGCGAGGACAAGCTCCTACGAGCAGTACTTC.

The table lists this clonotype with many counts. The chain combines TRBV30 with TRBJ1-2; D is possibly TRBD1 (6 bases). The V gene lost 4 bases and the J gene lost 4 bases, with 10 bases spanning the gap. CDR1 GTSNPN and CDR2 SVGIG come from the germline V gene (reference sequence). The CDR3 runs 12 residues. CDR3 in amino acids: CAWKRGAYGYTF. The DNA for the CDR3 is TGTGCCTGGAAACGGGGGGCCTATGGCTACACCTTC.

This clonotype appeared a few times. The V and J genes are TRBV6-2 or TRBV6-3 and TRBJ1-5; D is undetermined. The germline CDR1 and CDR2 sequences are MNHEY and SVGEGT. The V and J ends lost 2 bases and 4 bases respectively, with 15 bases between them. This CDR3 is built from 16 residues. DNA of the CDR3: TGTGCCAGCAGTTACCGCAGCCTAGCTTGGAATCAGCCCCAGCATTTT. Translating gives CASSYRSLAWNQPQHF.

This clonotype was detected only a few times. The rearrangement joins TRBV12-3 or TRBV12-4 to TRBJ2-7; D uncertain. The CDR3 contains 13 residues. V gave up 3 bases and J gave up 3 bases, with 9 bases separating them. The CDR3 region is CASSFSRLYEQYF. CDR3 in DNA: TGTGCCAGCAGTTTCTCTCGACTCTACGAGCAGTACTTC.

This rearrangement joins TRBV2 to TRBJ2-5; 8 bases match TRBD1. CDR1 and CDR2 (germline): SNHLY, FYNNEI. CDR3 length: 14 amino acids. V lost 4 bases to trimming and J lost 3 bases; unmatched junction nucleotides: 4. CDR3 sequence: CASSARTGKETQYF. The CDR3 DNA follows: TGTGCCAGCAGTGCCCGGACAGGGAAAGAGACCCAGTACTTC.

In the case of this clonotype: The junction and the germline gene differ at one end; a read error may be behind it. The V call is TRBV4-1, the J call TRBJ2-3; perhaps D is TRBD1 or TRBD2 (5 bases each). The CDR3 is made up of 15 amino acids. The germline V gene encodes CDR1 MGHRA and CDR2 YSYEKL. The CDR3 coding sequence is TGCGCCAGCAGCCAAGTGGGGGTAGGCACAGATACACAGTATTTT. Its translation: CASSQVGVGTDTQYF.

With regard to this clonotype: A read error is possible here, since a much larger clone lies one base away. The chain joins TRBV7-2 to TRBJ2-5; 8 bases are shared with TRBD2. The CDR3 totals 14 residues. The trim removed 2 bases at V and 3 bases at J, leaving 2 bases unmatched. CDR1 and CDR2 (germline): SGHTA, FQGNSA. The chain's CDR3 is CASSLRGGEETQYF. The CDR3 DNA is TGTGCCAGCAGCTTACGGGGGGGGGAAGAGACCCAGTACTTC.

This clonotype showed up just once. The genes are TRBV11-2 and TRBJ2-1; TRBD1 matches at 9 bases. The CDR3 is made up of 16 amino acids. V dropped 6 bases and J dropped 1; count of bases not matched to a gene: 7. Germline lookup yields CDR1 SGHAT and CDR2 FQNNGV. The CDR3 DNA follows: TGTGCCAGCAGTTTTAGGGGGACAGGGTCCTACAATGAGCAGTTCTTC. Translating gives CASSFRGTGSYNEQFF.

On this clonotype itself: The junction departs from the called germline gene at one end, perhaps through a read error. V gene TRBV11-2 combines with J gene TRBJ1-2, with 10 positions matching TRBD1. CDR3 length: 16 residues. Looked up from germline, CDR1 is SGHAT and CDR2 is FQNNGV. The CDR3: CASSLGPTGGWYGYTF. Written as DNA, the CDR3 is TGTGCCAGCAGCTTAGGGCCGACAGGGGGCTGGTATGGCTACACCTTT.

V gene TRBV6-1 combines with J gene TRBJ1-4, with a tentative D call TRBD1 (5 bases). The CDR3 consists of 14 residues. Deletions cut 11 bases from V and 1 base from J, with 14 bases between. CDR1 is MNHNS, CDR2 SASEGT, per germline. In DNA form, the CDR3 reads TGTGCCGGGCGACGGGGGGAAACTAATGAAAAACTGTTTTTT. Protein product: CAGRRGETNEKLFF.

At least ten counts were recorded for this clonotype. The rearrangement joins TRBV15 to TRBJ2-1, with a possible D match to TRBD2 (6 bases). Deletions cut 1 base from V and 5 bases from J, with 18 bases between. The germline CDR1 and CDR2 sequences are LNHNV and YYDKDF (reference sequence). This CDR3 is 17 amino acids long. The CDR3 bases are TGTGCCACCAGCAGAGTTGCTAGCGCGAATCAGAACAATGAGCAGTTCTTC. Translating it yields CATSRVASANQNNEQFF.

The gene calls are TRBV18 and TRBJ1-2, with D hard to call. The ends were cut back, 1 base at V and 4 bases at J, with 19 bases in the middle. This CDR3 comprises 17 residues. Germline CDR1 KGHSH, CDR2 LQKENI. This CDR3 reads CASSPRVLSPKGYGYTF. The CDR3, as DNA: TGTGCCAGCTCACCACGAGTATTAAGCCCCAAGGGCTATGGCTACACCTTC.

This clonotype has a count of ten or more. This rearrangement joins TRBV20-1 to TRBJ2-7, with 10 bases matching TRBD1. This CDR3 comprises 12 residues. The germline CDR1 and CDR2 sequences are DFQATT and SNEGSKA (reference sequence). Here the CDR3 DNA reads TGCAGCACCGGGACAGGGGACTACGAGCAGTACTTC. Translated: CSTGTGDYEQYF.

This clonotype was observed a handful of times. DNA for the CDR3: TGTGCCATCCTCCAGCCAGGCGGATTCCAAGAGACCCAGTACTTC. Amino acid sequence: CAILQPGGFQETQYF. The V and J genes are TRBV10-3 and TRBJ2-5; no firm D call. Between the trimmed V and J ends, which lost 8 bases and 1 base, there was a span of 17 bases. The germline gives CDR1 ENHRY, CDR2 SYGVKD. This CDR3 spans 15 amino acids.

This clonotype was seen repeatedly, ten times or more. This sequence joins TRBV10-3 and TRBJ2-5; 9 positions match TRBD1. CDR1 ENHRY and CDR2 SYGVKD come from the germline V gene. J gave up 4 bases and V 4 bases, and 10 bases lay outside the gene matches. CDR3 length equals 16 residues. The chain's CDR3 is CAISGALQGAGETQYF. The CDR3 DNA follows: TGTGCCATCAGTGGGGCCCTACAGGGGGCTGGAGAGACCCAGTACTTC.

A note on this clonotype: This CDR3 is missing its conserved last phenylalanine or tryptophan, likely due to a read error. The V and J genes are TRBV3-1 and TRBJ2-4; D is possibly TRBD2 (5 bases). The V end was cut by 0 bases, the J end by 13 bases, with 16 bases between. The CDR3 has 14 residues. Germline loops: CDR1 LGHDT, CDR2 YNNKEL (reference sequence). This CDR3 is CASSQEALGLVQYL. The CDR3 DNA reads as TGTGCCAGCAGCCAAGAAGCCTTAGGACTCGTCCAGTACCTC.

This clonotype was counted between two and nine times. V is TRBV4-1 and J is TRBJ2-7; D not certain. Trimming shortened V by 3 bases and J by 2 bases, and 14 bases separated the two germline ends. The CDR3 loop spans 15 amino acids. Germline CDR1 is MGHRA and CDR2 is YSYEKL. Here the CDR3 DNA reads TGCGCCAGCAGCCATCCGGGCCGTCCTACCTACGAGCAGTACTTC. Residues: CASSHPGRPTYEQYF.